This T cell receptor (beta chain) was sequenced in a study of blood T cell repertoires in COVID-19. Study-wide background: Sample material is recorded as cDNA or gDNA derived from T cells, B-cell-depleted T cells, or PBMCs.

The cohort comprised adults aged roughly 18 to 95 years residing in 24 US areas. Participants were placed into cohorts based on the clinical history they reported. The CDR3 consists of 15 residues. Germline-derived CDR1 and CDR2 are KGHDR and SFDVKD. Trimming removed 2 bases from V and 1 base from J; junction bases left unmatched: 2. Only in-frame clones appear in the TCRdb table, and some are missing; sequencing was by immunoSEQ multiplex PCR. The table includes 270,000 or so clones, around 93% detected once. This clonotype was obtained from a man aged 35 to 55 who had been exposed to COVID-19. This sequence joins TRBV24-1 and TRBJ2-7; 9 bases align to TRBD1. The specimen was PBMCs or T cells enriched from blood (not recorded which). CDR3 region: CATSDSGTGSYEQYF. As DNA, the CDR3 is TGTGCCACCAGTGATTCTGGGACAGGGTCCTACGAGCAGTACTTC.